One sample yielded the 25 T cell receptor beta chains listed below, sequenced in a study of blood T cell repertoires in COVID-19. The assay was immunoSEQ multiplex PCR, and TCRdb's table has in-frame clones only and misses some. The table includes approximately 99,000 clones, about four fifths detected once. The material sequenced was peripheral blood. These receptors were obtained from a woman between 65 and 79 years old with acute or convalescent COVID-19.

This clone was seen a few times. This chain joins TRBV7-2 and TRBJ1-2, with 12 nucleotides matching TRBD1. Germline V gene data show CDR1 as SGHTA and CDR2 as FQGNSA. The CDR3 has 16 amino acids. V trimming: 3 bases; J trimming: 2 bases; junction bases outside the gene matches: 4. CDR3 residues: CASSFSGTGGNYGYTF. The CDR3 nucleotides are TGTGCCAGCAGCTTCTCCGGGACAGGGGGCAACTATGGCTACACCTTC.

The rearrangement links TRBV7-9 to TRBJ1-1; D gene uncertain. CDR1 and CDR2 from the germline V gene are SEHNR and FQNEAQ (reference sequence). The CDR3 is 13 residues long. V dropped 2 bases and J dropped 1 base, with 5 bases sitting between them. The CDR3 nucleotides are TGTGCCAGCAGCTTATTAGAGAACACTGAAGCTTTCTTT. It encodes CASSLLENTEAFF.

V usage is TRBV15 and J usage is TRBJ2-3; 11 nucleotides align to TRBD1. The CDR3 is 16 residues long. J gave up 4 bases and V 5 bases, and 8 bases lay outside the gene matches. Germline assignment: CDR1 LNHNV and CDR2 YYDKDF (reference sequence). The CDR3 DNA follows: TGTGCCACCAGCGGCCTGGGACAGGGGGTTGCAGATACGCAGTATTTT. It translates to CATSGLGQGVADTQYF.

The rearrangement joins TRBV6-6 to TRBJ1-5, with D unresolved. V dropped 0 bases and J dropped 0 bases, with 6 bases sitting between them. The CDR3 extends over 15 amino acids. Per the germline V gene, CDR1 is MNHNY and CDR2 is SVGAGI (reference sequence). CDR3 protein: CASSYSEGSNQPQHF. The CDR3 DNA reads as TGTGCCAGCAGTTACTCTGAGGGTAGCAATCAGCCCCAGCATTTT.

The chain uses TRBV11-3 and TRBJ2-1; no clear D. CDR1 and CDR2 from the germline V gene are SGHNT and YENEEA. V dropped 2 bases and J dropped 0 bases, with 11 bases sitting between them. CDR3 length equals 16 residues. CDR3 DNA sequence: TGTGCCAGCAGCTTATACCCGGAGAGCTCCTACAATGAGCAGTTCTTC. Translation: CASSLYPESSYNEQFF.

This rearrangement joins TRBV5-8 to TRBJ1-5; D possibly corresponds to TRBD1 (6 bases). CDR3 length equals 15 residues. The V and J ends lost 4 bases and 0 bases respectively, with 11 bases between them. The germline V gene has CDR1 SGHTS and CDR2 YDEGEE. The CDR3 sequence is CASSEGQLSNQPQHF. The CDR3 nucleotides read TGTGCCAGCAGCGAGGGACAACTTAGCAATCAGCCCCAGCATTTT.

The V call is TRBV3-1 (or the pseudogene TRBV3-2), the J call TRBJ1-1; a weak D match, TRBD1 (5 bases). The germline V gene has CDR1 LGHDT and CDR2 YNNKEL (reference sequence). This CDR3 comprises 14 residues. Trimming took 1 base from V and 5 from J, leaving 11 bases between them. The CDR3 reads CASSQGSGGTEAFF. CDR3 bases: TGTGCCAGCAGCCAAGGGTCGGGGGGGACTGAAGCTTTCTTT.

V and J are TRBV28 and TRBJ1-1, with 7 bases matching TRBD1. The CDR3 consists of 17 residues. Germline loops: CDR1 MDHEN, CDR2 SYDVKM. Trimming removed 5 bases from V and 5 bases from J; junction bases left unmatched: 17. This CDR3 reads CASSPGQVWAGGTEAFF. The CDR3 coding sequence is TGTGCCAGCAGTCCCGGACAGGTCTGGGCTGGGGGGACTGAAGCTTTCTTT.

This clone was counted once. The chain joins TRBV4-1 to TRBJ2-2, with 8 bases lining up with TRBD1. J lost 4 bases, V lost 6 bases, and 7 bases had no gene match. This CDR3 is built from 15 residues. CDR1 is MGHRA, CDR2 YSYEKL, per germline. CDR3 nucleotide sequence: TGCGCCAGCAGACCAGGGGGCCACCCCACCGGGGAGCTGTTTTTT. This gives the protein CASRPGGHPTGELFF.

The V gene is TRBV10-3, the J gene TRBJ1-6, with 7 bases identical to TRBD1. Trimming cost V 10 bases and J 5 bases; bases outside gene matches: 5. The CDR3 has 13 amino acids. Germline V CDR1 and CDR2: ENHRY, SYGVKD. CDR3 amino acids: CATLGQNNSPLHF. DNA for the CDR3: TGTGCCACACTGGGACAGAATAATTCACCCCTCCACTTT.

The DNA for the CDR3 is TGTGCCATCGGATTAATGGGCCCTAACTATGGCTACACCTTC. Translation gives CAIGLMGPNYGYTF. The V gene is TRBV28, the J gene TRBJ1-2; D remains unclear. CDR1 and CDR2 (germline): MDHEN, SYDVKM. CDR3 length: 14 amino acids. Trimming shortened V by 10 bases and J by 0 bases, and 15 bases separated the two germline ends.

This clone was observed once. DNA for the CDR3: TGTGCCAGCAGCCAAGTTTACACCAGCTCTGGAAACACCATATATTTT. Encoded protein: CASSQVYTSSGNTIYF. The genes are TRBV4-2 and TRBJ1-3; no firm D call. The CDR3 is 16 amino acids. The V gene lost 1 base and the J gene lost 0 bases, with 10 bases spanning the gap. Germline CDR1 is LGHNA and CDR2 is YNFKEQ.

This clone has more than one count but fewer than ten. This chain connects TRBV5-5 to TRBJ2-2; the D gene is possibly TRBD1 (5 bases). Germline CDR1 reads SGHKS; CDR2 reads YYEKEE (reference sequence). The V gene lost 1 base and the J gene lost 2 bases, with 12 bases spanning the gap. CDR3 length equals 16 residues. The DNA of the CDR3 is TGTGCCAGCAGCTTGAGGATGCAGGGTAACACCGGGGAGCTGTTTTTT. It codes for CASSLRMQGNTGELFF.

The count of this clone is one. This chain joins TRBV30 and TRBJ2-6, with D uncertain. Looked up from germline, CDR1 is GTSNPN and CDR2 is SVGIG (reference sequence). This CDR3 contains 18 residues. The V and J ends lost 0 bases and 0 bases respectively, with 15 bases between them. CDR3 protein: CAWSVRRLPLSGANVLTF. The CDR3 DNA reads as TGTGCCTGGAGTGTACGCAGATTGCCCCTCTCTGGGGCCAACGTCCTGACTTTC.

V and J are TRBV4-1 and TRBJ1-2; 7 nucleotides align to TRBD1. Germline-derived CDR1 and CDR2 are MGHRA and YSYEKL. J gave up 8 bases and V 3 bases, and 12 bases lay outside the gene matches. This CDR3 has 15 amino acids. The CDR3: CASSQFDQGVYGYTF. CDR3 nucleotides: TGCGCCAGCAGCCAGTTCGACCAGGGGGTCTACGGCTACACCTTC.

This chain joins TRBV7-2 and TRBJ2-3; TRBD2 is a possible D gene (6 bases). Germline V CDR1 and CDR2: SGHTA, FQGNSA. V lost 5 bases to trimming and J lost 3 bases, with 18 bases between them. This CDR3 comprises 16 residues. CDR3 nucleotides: TGTGCCAGCAGCCCCCGCGAGGGGACTGTGACAGATACGCAGTATTTT. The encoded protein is CASSPREGTVTDTQYF.

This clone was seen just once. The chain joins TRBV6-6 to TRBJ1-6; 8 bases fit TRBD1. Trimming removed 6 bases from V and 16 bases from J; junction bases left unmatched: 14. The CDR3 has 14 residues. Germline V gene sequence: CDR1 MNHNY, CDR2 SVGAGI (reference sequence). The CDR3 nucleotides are TGTGCCAGCAGACCCGGACAGGGAACAATCGTACTCCACTTT. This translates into CASRPGQGTIVLHF.

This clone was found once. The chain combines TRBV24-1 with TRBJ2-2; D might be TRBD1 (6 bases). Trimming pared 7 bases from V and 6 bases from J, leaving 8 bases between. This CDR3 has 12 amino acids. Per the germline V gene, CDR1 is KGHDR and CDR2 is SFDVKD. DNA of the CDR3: TGTGCCACCAGAACAGGGTCCGGGGAGCTGTTTTTT. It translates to CATRTGSGELFF.

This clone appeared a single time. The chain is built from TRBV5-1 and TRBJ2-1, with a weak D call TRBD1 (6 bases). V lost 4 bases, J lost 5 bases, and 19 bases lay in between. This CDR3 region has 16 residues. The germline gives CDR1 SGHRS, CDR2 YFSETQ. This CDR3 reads CASSPFVTGINNEQFF. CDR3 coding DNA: TGCGCCAGCAGCCCGTTCGTGACAGGTATTAACAATGAGCAGTTCTTC.

In nucleotides, the CDR3 is TGTGCCAGCCTCTTAATGGGGGGGGAGCAGCCCCAGCATTTT. Amino acids: CASLLMGGEQPQHF. The chain links TRBV21-1 to TRBJ1-5. TRBV21-1 is a known pseudogene. The CDR3 totals 14 residues.

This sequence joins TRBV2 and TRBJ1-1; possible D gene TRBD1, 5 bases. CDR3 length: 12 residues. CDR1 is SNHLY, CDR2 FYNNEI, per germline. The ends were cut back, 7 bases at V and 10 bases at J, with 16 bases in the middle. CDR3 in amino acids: CASNGGDRRAFF. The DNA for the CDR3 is TGTGCCAGCAACGGGGGAGACCGGCGAGCTTTCTTT. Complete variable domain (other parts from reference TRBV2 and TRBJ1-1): EPEVTQTPSHQVTQMGQEVILRCVPISNHLYFYWYRQILGQKVEFLVSFYNNEISEKSEIFDDQFSVERPDGSNFTLKIRSTKLEDSAMYFCASNGGDRRAFFGQGTRLTVV.

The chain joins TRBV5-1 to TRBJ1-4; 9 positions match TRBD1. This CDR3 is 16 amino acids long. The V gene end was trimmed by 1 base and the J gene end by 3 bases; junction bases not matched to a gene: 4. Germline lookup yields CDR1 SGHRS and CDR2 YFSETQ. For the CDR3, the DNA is TGCGCCAGCAGCTTGACAGGGGGCCTGTCTAATGAAAAACTGTTTTTT. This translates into CASSLTGGLSNEKLFF. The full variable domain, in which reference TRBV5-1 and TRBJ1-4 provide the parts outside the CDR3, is KAGVTQTPRYLIKTRGQQVTLSCSPISGHRSVSWYQQTPGQGLQFLFEYFSETQRNKGNFPGRFSGRQFSNSRSEMNVSTLELGDSALYLCASSLTGGLSNEKLFFGSGTQLSVL.

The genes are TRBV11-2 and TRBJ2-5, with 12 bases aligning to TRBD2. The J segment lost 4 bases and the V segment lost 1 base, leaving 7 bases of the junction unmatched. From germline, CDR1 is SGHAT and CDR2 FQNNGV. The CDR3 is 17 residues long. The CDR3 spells CASSLALAGGGGETQYF. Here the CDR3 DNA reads TGTGCCAGCAGCTTAGCGCTAGCGGGAGGGGGGGGAGAGACCCAGTACTTC.

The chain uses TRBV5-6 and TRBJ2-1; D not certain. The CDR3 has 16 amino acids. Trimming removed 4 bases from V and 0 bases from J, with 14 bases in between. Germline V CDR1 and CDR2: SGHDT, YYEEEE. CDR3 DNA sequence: TGTGCCAGCAGCCCCGTAAGCGCGGACTCCTACAATGAGCAGTTCTTC. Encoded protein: CASSPVSADSYNEQFF.

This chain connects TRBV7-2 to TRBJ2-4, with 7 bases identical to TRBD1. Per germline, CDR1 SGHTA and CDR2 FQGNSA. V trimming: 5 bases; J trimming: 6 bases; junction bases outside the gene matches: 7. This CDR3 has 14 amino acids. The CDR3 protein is CASSHNHRGNIQYF. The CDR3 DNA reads TGTGCCAGCAGCCACAACCACAGGGGAAACATTCAGTACTTC.